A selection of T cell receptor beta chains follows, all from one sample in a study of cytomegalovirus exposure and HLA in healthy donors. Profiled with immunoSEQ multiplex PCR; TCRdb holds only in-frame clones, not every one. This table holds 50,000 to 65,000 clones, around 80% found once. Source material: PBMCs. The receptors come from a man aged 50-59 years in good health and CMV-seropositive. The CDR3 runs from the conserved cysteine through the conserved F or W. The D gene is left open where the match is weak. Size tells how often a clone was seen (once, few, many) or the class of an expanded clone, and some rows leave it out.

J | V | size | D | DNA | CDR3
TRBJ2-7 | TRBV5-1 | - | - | TGCGCCAGCAGCTTAGGCAGGTCGAACTACGAGCAGTACTTC | CASSLGRSNYEQYF
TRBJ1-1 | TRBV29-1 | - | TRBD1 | TGCAGCGTTGAGCCGGGACAGGGGAACACTGAAGCTTTCTTT | CSVEPGQGNTEAFF
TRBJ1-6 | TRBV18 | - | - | TGTGCCAGCTCCCGAACACCCGACAGGAATTCACCCCTCCACTTT | CASSRTPDRNSPLHF
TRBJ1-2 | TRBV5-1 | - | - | TGCGCCAGCAGCTATGACAGGAGCTATGGCTACACCTTC | CASSYDRSYGYTF
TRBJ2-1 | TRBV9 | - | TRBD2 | TGTGCCGACAAGCGGGGGAGTACCTACAATGAGCAGTTCTTC | CADKRGSTYNEQFF
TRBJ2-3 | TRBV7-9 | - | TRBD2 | TGTGCCAGCAGCTCCTCGGGACTAGGGGGGGCAGATACGCAGTATTTT | CASSSSGLGGADTQYF
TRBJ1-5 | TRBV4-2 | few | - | TGTGCCAGAAGCTTGGGGAGGGGAGGAAATCCCCAGCATTTT | CARSLGRGGNPQHF
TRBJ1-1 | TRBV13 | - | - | TGTGCCAGCAGCCAGGCACCCAACACTGAAGCTTTCTTT | CASSQAPNTEAFF
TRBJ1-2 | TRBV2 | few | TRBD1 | TGTGCCAGCAGAGAGGGACCGGGACAGGGAGTCTATGGCTACACCTTC | CASREGPGQGVYGYTF
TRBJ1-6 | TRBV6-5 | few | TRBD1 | TGTGCCAGCAGTTACTCAGGCGACAGGGGGAGGGCACCCCTCCACTTT | CASSYSGDRGRAPLHF
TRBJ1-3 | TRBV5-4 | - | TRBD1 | TGTGCCAGCAGCTACGGACAGGTCTACTCTGGAAACACCATATATTTT | CASSYGQVYSGNTIYF
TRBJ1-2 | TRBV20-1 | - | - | TGCAGTAGGAAAGGGGTACGAGGCTACACCTTC | CSRKGVRGYTF
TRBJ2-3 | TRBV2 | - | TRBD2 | TGTGCCAGCAGTGAAAGTTTAGCGGGGGGCACAGATACGCAGTATTTT | CASSESLAGGTDTQYF
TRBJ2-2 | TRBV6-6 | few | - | TGTGCCAGCATTAAACAGGGACGCCAAGGGGAGCTGTTTTTT | CASIKQGRQGELFF
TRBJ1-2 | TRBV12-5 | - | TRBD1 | TGTGCTAGTGGTTTGGTTCAGGGGGCGACTAACTATGGCTACACCTTC | CASGLVQGATNYGYTF
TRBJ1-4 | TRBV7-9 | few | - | TGTGCCAGCAGCTTCGGCCGGGACTCCCTCTCACGAGGGGTTGAAAAACTGTTTTTT | CASSFGRDSLSRGVEKLFF
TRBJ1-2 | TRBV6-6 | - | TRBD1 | TGTGCCAGCAGAGGGACAGGGTCCCTCTATGGCTACACCTTC | CASRGTGSLYGYTF
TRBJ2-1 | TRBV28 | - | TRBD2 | TGTGCCAGCAGCCGAAGGACTAGCGGGAGCTACAATGAGCAGTTCTTC | CASSRRTSGSYNEQFF
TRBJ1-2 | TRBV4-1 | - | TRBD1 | TGCGCCAGCAGCCAAGGCCTTGACAGGGGAGGGGTCTATGGCTACACCTTC | CASSQGLDRGGVYGYTF
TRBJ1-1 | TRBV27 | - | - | TGTGCCAGCAGTTTAAAGAATCGGGGCACTGAAGCTTTCTTT | CASSLKNRGTEAFF
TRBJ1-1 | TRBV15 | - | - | TGTGCCACCAGCAGAGGCGGAGGGGTTCTTACTGAAGCTTTCTTT | CATSRGGGVLTEAFF
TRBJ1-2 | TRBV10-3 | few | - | TGTGCCAGCAGTTACTCGAACTCAGGGCCCGGCTACACCTTC | CASSYSNSGPGYTF
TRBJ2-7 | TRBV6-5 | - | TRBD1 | TGTGCCAGCAGTCCGACAGGGGGTGACTACGAGCAGTACTTC | CASSPTGGDYEQYF
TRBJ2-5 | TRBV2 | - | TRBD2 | TGTGCCAGCAGTGTGGGGAAGGCGGGGGGAGCAGGAGAGACCCAGTACTTC | CASSVGKAGGAGETQYF
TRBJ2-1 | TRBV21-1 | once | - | TGTGCCAGCGCCCACCTAGCGGGAGACGGATGTGCCTACAATGAGCAGTTCTTC | CASAHLAGDGCAYNEQFF
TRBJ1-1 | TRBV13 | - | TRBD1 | TGTGCCAGCAGCTCCTTTAACTCTGATAGAGACCGGGACAGGGTGCCTGGGGACACTGAAGCTTTCTTT | CASSSFNSDRDRDRVPGDTEAFF
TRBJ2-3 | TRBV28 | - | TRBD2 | TGTGCCAGCAGTCGAGCGGGAGTGGGGGCAGATACGCAGTATTTT | CASSRAGVGADTQYF
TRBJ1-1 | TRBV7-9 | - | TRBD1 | TGTGCCAGCAGCTTACGACAGGGAGCTATGAACACTGAAGCTTTCTTT | CASSLRQGAMNTEAFF
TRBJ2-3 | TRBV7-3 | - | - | TGTGCCAGCAGCTTAATGGGCAGCCGCACAGATACGCAGTATTTT | CASSLMGSRTDTQYF
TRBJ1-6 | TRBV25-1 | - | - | TGTGCCAGCAGTGACAAACGGGGGGGGAATTCACCCCTCCACTTT | CASSDKRGGNSPLHF
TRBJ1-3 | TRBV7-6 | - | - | TGTGCCAGCAGCTCAACAGGGTTCTCTGGAAACACCATATATTTT | CASSSTGFSGNTIYF
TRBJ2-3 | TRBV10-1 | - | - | TGCGCCAGCAGTGAGGGCAGGGACACAGATACGCAGTATTTT | CASSEGRDTDTQYF
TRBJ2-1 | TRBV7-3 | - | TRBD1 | TGTGCCAGCAGCTTAGACAGGGGCCCCTACAATGAGCAGTTCTTC | CASSLDRGPYNEQFF
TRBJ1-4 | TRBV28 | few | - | TGTGCCAGCAGTGTCCTCGAGTACAATGAAAAACTGTTTTTT | CASSVLEYNEKLFF
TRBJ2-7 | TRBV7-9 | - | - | TGTGCCAGCAGCCACCACCCTAGCTCCCTTACCTCCTACGAGCAGTACTTC | CASSHHPSSLTSYEQYF
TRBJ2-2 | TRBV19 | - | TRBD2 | TGTGCCAGTATAAGGAGCGGGAGGAACACCGGGGAGCTGTTTTTT | CASIRSGRNTGELFF
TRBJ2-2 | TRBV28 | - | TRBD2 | TGTGCCAGCAAGGGAGGGCCCGGGGAGCTGTTTTTT | CASKGGPGELFF
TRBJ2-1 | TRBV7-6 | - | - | TGTGCCAGCAGCTCCCTCTTGGGACTGGGGCAGTTCTTC | CASSSLLGLGQFF
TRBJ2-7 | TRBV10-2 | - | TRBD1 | TGCGCCACCTGGACAGGGACCCACGAGCAGTACTTC | CATWTGTHEQYF
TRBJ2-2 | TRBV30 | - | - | TGTGCCTGGAGTGTGCTAGCGCCCGGGGAGCTGTTTTTT | CAWSVLAPGELFF
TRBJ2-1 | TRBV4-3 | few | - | TGCGCCAGCAGCCAAGATATCATAGCAATAATCTACAATGCGCAGTTCTTC | CASSQDIIAIIYNAQFF